This T cell receptor beta chain comes out of a study of shared clonotypes between healthy human individuals (TCRdb year 2020). With respect to the entire study: The cohort comprised a couple of women and a few men aged 18 to 49 years. Leukapheresis yielded between about 0.8 and 9.5 billion PBMCs per donor. To increase sequencing depth and limit assay-specific biases, different laboratories used diverse techniques to prepare libraries and sequence TCR repertoires. Blood TCR repertoires of about 5 healthy adults were deeply sequenced to estimate repertoire size and the extent of clonotype sharing between individuals. For each donor, CD4 naive and CD4 memory were each run on three plates, CD8 naive on two plates, and CD8 memory on one plate.

The donors were healthy, HIV-negative adults with no recently reported acute infections or vaccinations. Only Caucasian adults living in Nashville, Tennessee, USA were represented among the donors. CD4+ T cells were enriched by magnetic negative selection, after which naive cells were positively selected on CD45RA and the negative fraction was taken as the memory subset. After blood collection by leukapheresis, PBMCs were isolated using Ficoll-Histopaque density gradient centrifugation and then cryopreserved in the vapor phase of liquid nitrogen. Analytical flow cytometry was used to check the purity and quantity of every magnetically sorted T cell population. From each sorted fraction, genomic DNA was isolated and quantified by UV absorbance on a Nanodrop 2000c. Of note for this clone: Its specific antigen is unknown. Its ends do not fully match the called genes, so a read error is possible.

Using the deep immunoSEQ assay, multiplex PCR amplified TCR CDR3 regions from genomic DNA. Extracted genomic DNA from each cell subset was spread evenly across all wells of several immunoSEQ 96-well plates, with each plate serving as a replicate. Each replicate PCR for sorted subsets received around 200 ng genomic DNA, equal to tens of thousands of T cell genomes. The purified libraries were quantified using a Qubit 3.0 fluorometer, sized with a Bioanalyzer 2100, and then quantified again using the KAPA Library Quantification kit. Every immunoSEQ 96-well plate was sequenced on a separate single-read 150-cycle Illumina NextSeq 550 flow cell. Per the original workflow: Because only junctional sequences without quality scores were contained in the immunoSEQ output, filtering matching that applied to full-length reads could not be performed. Sequences were annotated with PyIR, a Python wrapper for IgBLAST v1.9, using IMGT germline references to assign V/J genes and CDR3. Reads were filtered out if the reads had weak V/J assignments (E-value above 1e-6), no CDR3, stop codons, out-of-frame junctions, or ambiguous translated residues. V3J clonotypes were defined as sequences sharing an identical inferred V gene, J gene, and CDR3 amino acid sequence. Percentage overlap between repertoires was computed as shared unique clonotypes divided by the size of the smaller repertoire. RTK rarefaction, the Chao1 estimator, and Recon v2.1 estimates of unobserved clonotypes were used to assess repertoire richness. OLGA was used to compute generation probabilities for all TCRbeta clonotypes that the gDNA method yielded from a handful of donors. Here the immuneACCESS table is served through TCRdb, limited to in-frame sequences with V and J called. Missing clones are a known gap in these copies; in checked studies unresolved V genes cover under half, and the rest lacks a known reason. That table gives V, J and clone size, and the DNA gave D and trimming. The sample data list around 2,000,000 clones, and 85% to 95% of these were observed just once. The ten largest make up under 0.15% of the sample.

Findings and caveats that apply to the study as a whole: Because the study included only a small number of donors, the genetic and exposure-history diversity represented was limited. Sampling was restricted to blood, and TCR repertoires in tissues likely differ from the TCR repertoires found in blood. Higher generation probabilities were observed for clonotypes shared by all four sorted-subset donors than for non-shared clonotypes. Pairwise subsampling indicated that sequencing depth was expected to affect the degree of clonotype sharing among donors. Even with the large sequencing depth, rarefaction of the sorted-subset datasets indicated that sequencing was incomplete. Naive subsets generally had larger estimated clonotype richness than memory subsets. When a handful of donors were compared, the shared fraction of clonotypes was about 5.2% for naive CD4, roughly 3.3% for naive CD8, more than 2% for memory CD4, and under 0.5% for memory CD8.

This receptor was taken from a man between 18 and 35 years old in good health. Sequenced material: naive CD4+ T cells sorted from blood. The cell subset or site label, as the study defines it: CD45RA+ positively selected.

The DNA sequence reads TGTGCTAGCAGTCCACTGGCGCGAGCGGCCCAAGAGACCCAGTACTTC. Its translation is CASSPLARAAQETQYF. Recombination joined TRBV7-7 with TRBJ2-5; perhaps TRBD2 is the D gene, with 5 bases matching. Taken from the germline V gene (reference sequence), the CDR1 and CDR2 loops are SSHAT and FNYEAQ. From its cysteine to its phenylalanine, the CDR3 spans 16 amino acids. Only CDR3 DNA remains: 48 bases, in frame from the first base.